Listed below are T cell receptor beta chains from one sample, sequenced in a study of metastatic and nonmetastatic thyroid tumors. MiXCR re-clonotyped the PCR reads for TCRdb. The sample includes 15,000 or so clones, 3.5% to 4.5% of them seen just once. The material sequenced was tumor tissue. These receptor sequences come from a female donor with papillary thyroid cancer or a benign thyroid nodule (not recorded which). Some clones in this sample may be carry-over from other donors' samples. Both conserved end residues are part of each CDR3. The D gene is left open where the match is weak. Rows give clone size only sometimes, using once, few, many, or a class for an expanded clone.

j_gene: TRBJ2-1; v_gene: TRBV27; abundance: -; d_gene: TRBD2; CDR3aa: CASSLLTSGRPNEQFF; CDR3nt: TGTGCCAGCAGTTTATTGACTAGCGGGAGACCGAATGAGCAGTTCTTC
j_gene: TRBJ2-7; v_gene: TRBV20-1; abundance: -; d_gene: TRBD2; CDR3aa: CSARDGGLAGVEQYF; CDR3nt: TGCAGTGCTAGAGACGGCGGGCTAGCGGGAGTCGAGCAGTACTTC
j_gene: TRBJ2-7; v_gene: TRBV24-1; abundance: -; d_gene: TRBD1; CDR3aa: CATSAQGGGEQYF; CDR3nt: TGTGCCACCAGTGCACAGGGGGGCGGCGAGCAGTACTTC
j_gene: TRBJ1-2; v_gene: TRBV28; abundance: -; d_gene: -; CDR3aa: CASSSRLYGYTF; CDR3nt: TGTGCCAGCAGTTCCAGGCTCTATGGCTACACCTTC
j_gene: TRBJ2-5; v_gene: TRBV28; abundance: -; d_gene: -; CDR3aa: CASSPGPFFPGETQYF; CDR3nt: TGTGCCAGCAGCCCCGGACCGTTTTTCCCTGGAGAGACCCAGTACTTC
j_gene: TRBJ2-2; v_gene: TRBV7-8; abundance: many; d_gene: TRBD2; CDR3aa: CASSSAGANTGELFF; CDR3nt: TGTGCCAGCAGCTCCGCGGGAGCCAACACCGGGGAGCTGTTTTTT
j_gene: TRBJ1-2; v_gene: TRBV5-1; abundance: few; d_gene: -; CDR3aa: CASSLEIYGYTF; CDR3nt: TGCGCCAGCAGCTTGGAAATCTATGGCTACACCTTC
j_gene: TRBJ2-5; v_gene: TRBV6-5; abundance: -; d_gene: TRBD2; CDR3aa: CASSYSLAGEETQYF; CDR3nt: TGTGCCAGCAGTTACTCTCTAGCGGGAGAAGAGACCCAGTACTTC
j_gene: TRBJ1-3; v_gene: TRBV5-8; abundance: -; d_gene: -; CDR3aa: CASSLDYSSGNTIYF; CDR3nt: TGTGCCAGCAGCTTGGATTATAGCTCTGGAAACACCATATATTTT
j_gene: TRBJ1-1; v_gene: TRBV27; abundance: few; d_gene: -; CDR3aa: CASSEGSVTEAFF; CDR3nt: TGTGCCAGCAGTGAGGGTAGTGTCACTGAAGCTTTCTTT
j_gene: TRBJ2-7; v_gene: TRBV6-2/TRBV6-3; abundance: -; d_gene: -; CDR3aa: CASSTRGTAYEQYF; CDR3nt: TGTGCCAGCTCCACAAGGGGTACAGCCTACGAGCAGTACTTC
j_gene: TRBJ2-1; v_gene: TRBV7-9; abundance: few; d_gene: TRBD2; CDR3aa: CASTGMETSGPYNEQFF; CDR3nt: TGTGCCAGCACAGGGATGGAGACTAGCGGGCCGTACAATGAGCAGTTCTTC
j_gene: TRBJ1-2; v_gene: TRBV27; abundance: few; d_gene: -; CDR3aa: CASSNPRGNYGYTF; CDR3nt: TGTGCCAGCAGTAACCCCAGGGGTAACTATGGCTACACCTTC
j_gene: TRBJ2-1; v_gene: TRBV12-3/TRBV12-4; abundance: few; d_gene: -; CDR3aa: CASSLVGLRSPLDEQFF; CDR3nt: TGTGCCAGCAGTTTGGTCGGACTACGATCCCCCCTGGATGAGCAGTTCTTC
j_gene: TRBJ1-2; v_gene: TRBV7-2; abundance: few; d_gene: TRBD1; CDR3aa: CASSLALGQGATGYTF; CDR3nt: TGTGCCAGCAGCTTAGCGCTGGGACAGGGGGCCACTGGCTACACCTTC
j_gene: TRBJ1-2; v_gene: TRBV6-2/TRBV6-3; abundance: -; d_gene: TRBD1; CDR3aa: CASRRQGARGYTF; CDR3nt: TGTGCCAGCAGGCGACAGGGGGCGCGCGGCTACACCTTC
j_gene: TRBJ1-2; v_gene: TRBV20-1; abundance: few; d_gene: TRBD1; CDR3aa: CSADLGTGFIPGQGYTF; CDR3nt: TGCAGTGCTGACCTAGGGACAGGGTTCATCCCGGGGCAGGGCTACACCTTC
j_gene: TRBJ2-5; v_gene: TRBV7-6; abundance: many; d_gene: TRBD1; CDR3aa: CASSLVGGGETQYF; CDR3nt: TGTGCCAGCAGCTTAGTAGGGGGCGGTGAGACCCAGTACTTC
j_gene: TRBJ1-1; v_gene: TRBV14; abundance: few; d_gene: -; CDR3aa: CASSQGQLLNTEAFF; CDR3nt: TGTGCCAGCAGCCAAGGCCAGCTTCTGAACACTGAAGCTTTCTTT
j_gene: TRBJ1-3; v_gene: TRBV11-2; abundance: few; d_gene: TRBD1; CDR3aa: CASSFRDRSDSGNTIYF; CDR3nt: TGTGCCAGCAGCTTCCGGGACAGGTCCGACTCTGGAAACACCATATATTTT
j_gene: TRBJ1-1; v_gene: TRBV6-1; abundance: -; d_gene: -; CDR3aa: CASSPRRMQGKAFF; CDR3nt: TGTGCCAGCAGTCCCCGTCGAATGCAGGGGAAAGCTTTCTTT
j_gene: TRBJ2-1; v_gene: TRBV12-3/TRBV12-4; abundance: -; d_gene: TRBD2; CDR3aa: CASTFSGRGYNEQFF; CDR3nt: TGTGCCAGCACCTTTAGCGGGAGGGGCTACAATGAGCAGTTCTTC
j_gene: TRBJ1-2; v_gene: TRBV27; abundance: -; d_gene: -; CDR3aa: CARVPNYGYTF; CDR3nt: TGTGCCAGGGTGCCTAACTATGGCTACACCTTC
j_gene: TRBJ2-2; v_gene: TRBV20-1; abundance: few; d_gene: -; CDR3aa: CSARDQVSGLDGELFF; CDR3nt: TGCAGTGCTAGAGATCAAGTGAGCGGGCTTGACGGGGAGCTGTTTTTT
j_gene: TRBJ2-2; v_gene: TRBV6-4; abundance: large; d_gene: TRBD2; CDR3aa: CASSDSGLAGPGELFF; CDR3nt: TGTGCCAGCAGTGACTCGGGACTAGCGGGGCCCGGGGAGCTGTTTTTT
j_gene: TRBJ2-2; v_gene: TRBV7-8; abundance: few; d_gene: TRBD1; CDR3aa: CASSLTGSVAGELFF; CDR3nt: TGTGCCAGCAGCTTGACAGGGAGCGTGGCCGGGGAGCTGTTTTTT
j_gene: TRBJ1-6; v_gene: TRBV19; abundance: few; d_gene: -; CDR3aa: CASSYRTTGTSSYNSPLHF; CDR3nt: TGTGCCAGTAGTTACCGAACGACAGGAACGAGCTCCTATAATTCACCCCTCCACTTT
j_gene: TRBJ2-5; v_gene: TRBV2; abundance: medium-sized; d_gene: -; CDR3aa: CASMGLGRETQYF; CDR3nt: TGTGCCAGCATGGGCTTAGGGAGAGAGACCCAGTACTTC
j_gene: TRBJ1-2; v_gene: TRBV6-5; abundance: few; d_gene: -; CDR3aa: CASSYSGYAVNGYTF; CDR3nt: TGTGCCAGCAGTTACTCTGGGTACGCGGTGAATGGCTACACCTTC
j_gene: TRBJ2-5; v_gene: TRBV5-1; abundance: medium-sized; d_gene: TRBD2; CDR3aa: CASSLLVAGGETQYF; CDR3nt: TGCGCCAGCAGCTTGTTGGTAGCGGGAGGAGAGACCCAGTACTTC
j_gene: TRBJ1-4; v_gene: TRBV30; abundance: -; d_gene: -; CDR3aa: CAWSVRGCFNEKLFF; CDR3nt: TGTGCCTGGAGTGTACGTGGGTGCTTTAATGAAAAACTGTTTTTT
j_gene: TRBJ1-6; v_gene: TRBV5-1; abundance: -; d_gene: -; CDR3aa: CASWGQDNSPLHF; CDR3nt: TGCGCCAGCTGGGGCCAGGATAATTCACCCCTCCACTTT
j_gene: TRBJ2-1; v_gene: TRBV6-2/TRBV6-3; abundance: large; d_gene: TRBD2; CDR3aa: CASSYWEGGPYNEQFF; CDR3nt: TGTGCCAGCAGTTACTGGGAGGGAGGGCCCTACAATGAGCAGTTCTTC
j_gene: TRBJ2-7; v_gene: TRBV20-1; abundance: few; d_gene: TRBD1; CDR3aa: CSARGQGGTYEQYF; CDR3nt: TGCAGTGCTCGCGGACAGGGCGGTACCTACGAGCAGTACTTC
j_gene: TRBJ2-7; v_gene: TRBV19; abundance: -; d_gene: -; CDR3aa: CASSADTYEQYF; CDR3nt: TGTGCCAGTAGTGCAGACACCTACGAGCAGTACTTC
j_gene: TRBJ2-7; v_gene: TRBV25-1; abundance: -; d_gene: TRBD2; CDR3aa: CAMQREGIEQYF; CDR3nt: TGTGCCATGCAGCGGGAGGGCATCGAGCAGTACTTC
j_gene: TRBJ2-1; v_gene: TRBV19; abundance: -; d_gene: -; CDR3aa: CASSPPSGLGGLARYNEQFF; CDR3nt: TGTGCCAGTAGTCCGCCCTCGGGCCTAGGGGGGCTTGCCCGGTACAATGAGCAGTTCTTC
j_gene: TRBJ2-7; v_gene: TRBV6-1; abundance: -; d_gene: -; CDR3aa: CASSEGGASYEQYF; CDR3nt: TGTGCCAGCAGTGAAGGGGGCGCCTCCTACGAGCAGTACTTC
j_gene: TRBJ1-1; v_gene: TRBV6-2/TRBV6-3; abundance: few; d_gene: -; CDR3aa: CASSYSRLMGTEAFF; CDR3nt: TGTGCCAGCAGTTACTCCAGATTAATGGGCACTGAAGCTTTCTTT
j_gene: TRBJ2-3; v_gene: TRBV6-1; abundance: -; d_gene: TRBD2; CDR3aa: CASSEALRRRGTDTQYF; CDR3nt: TGTGCCAGCAGTGAAGCGCTTCGGCGGCGGGGGACAGATACGCAGTATTTT
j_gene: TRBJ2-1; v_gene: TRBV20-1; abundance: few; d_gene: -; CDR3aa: CSATSSRRERDNEQFF; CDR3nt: TGCAGTGCGACCTCGTCGCGACGGGAGAGGGACAATGAGCAGTTCTTC
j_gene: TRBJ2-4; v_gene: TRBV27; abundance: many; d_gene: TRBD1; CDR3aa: CASSSPGTGGLAKNIQYF; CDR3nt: TGTGCCAGCAGTTCCCCCGGGACAGGGGGCCTAGCCAAAAACATTCAGTACTTC
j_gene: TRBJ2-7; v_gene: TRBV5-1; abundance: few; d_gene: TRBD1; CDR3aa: CASSDRAFNEQYF; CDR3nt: TGCGCCAGCAGCGACAGGGCTTTTAACGAGCAGTACTTC
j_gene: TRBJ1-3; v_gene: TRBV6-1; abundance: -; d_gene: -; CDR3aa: CASSERWGSGNTIYF; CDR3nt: TGTGCCAGCAGTGAACGATGGGGGAGTGGAAACACCATATATTTT
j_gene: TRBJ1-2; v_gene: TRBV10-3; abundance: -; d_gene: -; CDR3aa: CAITQGLAGQYGYTF; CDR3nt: TGTGCCATCACCCAGGGCCTAGCCGGCCAGTATGGCTACACCTTC
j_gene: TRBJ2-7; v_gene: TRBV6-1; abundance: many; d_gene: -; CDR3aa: CASSYLGTGDEQYF; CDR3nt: TGTGCCAGCAGTTATTTAGGGACTGGCGACGAGCAGTACTTC
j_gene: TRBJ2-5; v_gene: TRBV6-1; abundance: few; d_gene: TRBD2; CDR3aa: CASRLIAGRETQYF; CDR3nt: TGTGCCAGCAGACTAATAGCGGGTCGGGAGACCCAGTACTTC